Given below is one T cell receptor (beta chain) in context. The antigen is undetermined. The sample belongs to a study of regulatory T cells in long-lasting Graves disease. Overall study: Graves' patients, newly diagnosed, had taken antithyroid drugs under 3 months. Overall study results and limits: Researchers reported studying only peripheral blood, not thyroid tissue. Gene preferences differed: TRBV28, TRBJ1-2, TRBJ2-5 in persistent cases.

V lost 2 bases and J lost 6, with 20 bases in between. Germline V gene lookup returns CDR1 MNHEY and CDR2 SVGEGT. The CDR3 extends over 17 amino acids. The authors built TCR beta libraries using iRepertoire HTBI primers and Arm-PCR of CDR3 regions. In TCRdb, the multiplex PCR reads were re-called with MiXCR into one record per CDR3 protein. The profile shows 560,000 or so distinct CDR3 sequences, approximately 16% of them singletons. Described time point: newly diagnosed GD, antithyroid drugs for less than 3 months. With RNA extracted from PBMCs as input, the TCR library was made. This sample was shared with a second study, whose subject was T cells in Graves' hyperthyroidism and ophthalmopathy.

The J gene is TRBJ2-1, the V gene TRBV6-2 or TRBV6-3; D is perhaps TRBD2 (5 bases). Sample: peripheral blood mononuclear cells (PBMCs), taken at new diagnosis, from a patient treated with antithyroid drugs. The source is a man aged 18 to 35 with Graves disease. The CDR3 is CASSYAPGLLNFNEQFF. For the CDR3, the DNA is TGTGCCAGCAGTTACGCGCCTGGACTCCTTAATTTCAATGAGCAGTTCTTC.